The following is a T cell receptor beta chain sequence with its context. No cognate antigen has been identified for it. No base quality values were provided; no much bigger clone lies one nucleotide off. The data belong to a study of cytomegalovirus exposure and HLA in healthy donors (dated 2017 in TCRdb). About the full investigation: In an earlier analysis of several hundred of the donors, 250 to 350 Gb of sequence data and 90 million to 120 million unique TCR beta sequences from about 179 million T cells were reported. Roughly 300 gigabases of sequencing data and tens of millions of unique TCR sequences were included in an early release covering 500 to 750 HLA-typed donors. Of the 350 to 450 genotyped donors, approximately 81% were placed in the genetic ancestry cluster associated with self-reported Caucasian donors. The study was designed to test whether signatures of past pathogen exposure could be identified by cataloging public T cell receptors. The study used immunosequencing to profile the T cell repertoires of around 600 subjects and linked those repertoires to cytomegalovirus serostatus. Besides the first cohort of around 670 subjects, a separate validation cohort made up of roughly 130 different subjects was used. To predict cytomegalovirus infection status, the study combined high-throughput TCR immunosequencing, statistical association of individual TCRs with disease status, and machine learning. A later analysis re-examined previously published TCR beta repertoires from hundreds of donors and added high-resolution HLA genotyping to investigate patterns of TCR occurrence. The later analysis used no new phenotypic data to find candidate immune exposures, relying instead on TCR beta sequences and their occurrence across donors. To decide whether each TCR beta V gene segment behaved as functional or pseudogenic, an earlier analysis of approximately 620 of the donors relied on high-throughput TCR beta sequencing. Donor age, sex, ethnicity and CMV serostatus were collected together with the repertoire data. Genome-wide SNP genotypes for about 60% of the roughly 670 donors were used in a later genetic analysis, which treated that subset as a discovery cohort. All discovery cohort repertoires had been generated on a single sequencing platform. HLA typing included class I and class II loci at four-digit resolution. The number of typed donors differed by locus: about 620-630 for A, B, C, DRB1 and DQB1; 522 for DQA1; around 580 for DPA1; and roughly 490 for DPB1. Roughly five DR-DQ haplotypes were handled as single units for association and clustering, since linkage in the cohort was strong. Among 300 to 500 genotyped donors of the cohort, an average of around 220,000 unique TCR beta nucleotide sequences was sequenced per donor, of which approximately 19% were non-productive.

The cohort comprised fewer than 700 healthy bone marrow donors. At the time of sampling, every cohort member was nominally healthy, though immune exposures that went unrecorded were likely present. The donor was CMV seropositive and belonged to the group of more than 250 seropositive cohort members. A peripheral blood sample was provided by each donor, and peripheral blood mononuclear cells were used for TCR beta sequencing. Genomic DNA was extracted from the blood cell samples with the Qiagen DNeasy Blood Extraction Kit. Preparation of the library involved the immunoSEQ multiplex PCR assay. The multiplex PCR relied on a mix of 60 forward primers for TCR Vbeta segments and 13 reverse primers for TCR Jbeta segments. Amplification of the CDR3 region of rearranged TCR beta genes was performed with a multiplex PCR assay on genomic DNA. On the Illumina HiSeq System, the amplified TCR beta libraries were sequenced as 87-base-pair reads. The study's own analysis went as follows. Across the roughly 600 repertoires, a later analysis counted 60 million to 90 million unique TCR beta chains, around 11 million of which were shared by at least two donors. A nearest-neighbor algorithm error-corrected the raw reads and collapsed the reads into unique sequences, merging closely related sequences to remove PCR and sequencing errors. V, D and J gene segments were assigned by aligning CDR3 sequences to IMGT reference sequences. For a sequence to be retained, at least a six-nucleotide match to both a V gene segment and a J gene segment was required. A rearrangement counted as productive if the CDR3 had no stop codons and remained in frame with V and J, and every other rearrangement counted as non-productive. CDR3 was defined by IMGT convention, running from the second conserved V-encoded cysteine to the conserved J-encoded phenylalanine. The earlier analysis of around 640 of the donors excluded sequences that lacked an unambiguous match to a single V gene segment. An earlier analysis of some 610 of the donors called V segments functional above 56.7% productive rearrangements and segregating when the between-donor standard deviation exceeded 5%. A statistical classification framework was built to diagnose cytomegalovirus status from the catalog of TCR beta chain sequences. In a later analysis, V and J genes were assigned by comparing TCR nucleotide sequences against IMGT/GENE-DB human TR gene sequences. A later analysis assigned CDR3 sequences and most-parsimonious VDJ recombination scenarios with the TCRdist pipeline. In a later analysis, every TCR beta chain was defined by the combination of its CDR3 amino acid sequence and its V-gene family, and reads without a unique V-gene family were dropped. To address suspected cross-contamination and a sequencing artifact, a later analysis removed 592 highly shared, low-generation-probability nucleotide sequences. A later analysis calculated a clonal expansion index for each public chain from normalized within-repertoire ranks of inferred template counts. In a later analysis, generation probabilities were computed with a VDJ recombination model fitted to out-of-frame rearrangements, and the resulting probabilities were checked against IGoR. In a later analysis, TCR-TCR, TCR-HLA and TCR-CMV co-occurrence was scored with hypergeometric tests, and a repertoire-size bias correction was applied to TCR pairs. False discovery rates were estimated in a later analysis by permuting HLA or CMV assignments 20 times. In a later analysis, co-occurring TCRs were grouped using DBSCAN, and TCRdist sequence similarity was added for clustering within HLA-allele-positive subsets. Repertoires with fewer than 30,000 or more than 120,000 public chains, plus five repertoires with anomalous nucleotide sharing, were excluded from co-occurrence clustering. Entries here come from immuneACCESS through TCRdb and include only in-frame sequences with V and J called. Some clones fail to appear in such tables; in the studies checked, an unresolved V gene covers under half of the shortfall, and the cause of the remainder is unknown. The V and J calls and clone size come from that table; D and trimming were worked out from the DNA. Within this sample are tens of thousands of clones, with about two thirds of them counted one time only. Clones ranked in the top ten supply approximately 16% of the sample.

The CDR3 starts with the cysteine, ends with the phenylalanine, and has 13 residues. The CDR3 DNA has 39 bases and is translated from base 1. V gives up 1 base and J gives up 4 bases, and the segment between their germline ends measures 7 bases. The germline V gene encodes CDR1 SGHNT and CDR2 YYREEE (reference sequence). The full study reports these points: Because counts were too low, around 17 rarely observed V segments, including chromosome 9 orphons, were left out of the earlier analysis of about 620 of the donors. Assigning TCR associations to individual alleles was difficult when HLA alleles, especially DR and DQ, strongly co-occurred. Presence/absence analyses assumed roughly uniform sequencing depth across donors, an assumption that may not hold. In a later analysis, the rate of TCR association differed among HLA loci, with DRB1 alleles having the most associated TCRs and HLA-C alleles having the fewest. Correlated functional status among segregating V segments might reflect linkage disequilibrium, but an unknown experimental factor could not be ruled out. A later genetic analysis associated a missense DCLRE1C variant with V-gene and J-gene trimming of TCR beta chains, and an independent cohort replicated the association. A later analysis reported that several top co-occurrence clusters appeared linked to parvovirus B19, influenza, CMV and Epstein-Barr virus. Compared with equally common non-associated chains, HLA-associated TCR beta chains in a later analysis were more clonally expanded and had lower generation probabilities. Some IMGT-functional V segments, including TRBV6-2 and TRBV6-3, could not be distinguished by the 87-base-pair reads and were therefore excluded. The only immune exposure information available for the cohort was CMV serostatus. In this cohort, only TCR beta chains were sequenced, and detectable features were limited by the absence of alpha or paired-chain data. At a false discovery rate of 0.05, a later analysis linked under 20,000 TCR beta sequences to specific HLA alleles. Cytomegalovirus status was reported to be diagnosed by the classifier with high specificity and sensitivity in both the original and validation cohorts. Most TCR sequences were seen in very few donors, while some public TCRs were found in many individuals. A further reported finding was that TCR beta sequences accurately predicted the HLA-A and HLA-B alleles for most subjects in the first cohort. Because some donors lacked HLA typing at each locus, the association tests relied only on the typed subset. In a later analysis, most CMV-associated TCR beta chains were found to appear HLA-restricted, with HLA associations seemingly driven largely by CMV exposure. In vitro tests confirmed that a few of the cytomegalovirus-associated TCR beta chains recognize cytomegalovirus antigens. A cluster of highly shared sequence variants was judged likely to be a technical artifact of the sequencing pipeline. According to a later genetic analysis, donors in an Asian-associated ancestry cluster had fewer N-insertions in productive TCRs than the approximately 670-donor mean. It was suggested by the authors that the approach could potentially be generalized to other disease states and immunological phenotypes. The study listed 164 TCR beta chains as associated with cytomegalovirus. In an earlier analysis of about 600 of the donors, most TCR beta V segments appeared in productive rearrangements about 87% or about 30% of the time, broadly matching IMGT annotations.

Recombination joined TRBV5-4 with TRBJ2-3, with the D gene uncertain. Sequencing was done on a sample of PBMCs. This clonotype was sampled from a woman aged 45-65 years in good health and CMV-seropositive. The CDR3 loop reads CASSLRFADTQYF. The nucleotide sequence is TGTGCCAGCAGCTTGCGGTTTGCAGATACGCAGTATTTT.